Listed here are 20 T cell receptor beta chains from one sample, sequenced in a study of blood T cell repertoires in COVID-19. The repertoire was sequenced with immunoSEQ multiplex PCR; TCRdb's copy has only in-frame clones and lacks some. The sample shows about 130,000 clones, approximately 89% of them seen only once. Sequenced: peripheral blood. The receptor source for this set is a woman in her fifties or sixties with acute or convalescent COVID-19.

The V gene is TRBV6-5, the J gene TRBJ1-4, with D maybe TRBD1 (6 bases). Germline CDR1 and CDR2: MNHEY and SVGAGI. The V end was cut by 5 bases, the J end by 4 bases, with 14 bases between. This CDR3 is 15 amino acids long. In nucleotides, the CDR3 is TGTGCCAGCAGTACCCGGACAGAACTTAATGAAAAACTGTTTTTT. It is translated as CASSTRTELNEKLFF.

The chain is built from TRBV19 and TRBJ2-5; perhaps TRBD1 as D (8 bases). Germline CDR1 is LNHDA and CDR2 is SQIVND (reference sequence). V was pared by 5 bases and J by 5 bases, with 24 bases between. The CDR3 covers 17 residues. In DNA, the CDR3 is TGTGCCAGTAGTCTGGGGGGGGGACAGGCACCGTCTGAGACCCAGTACTTC. This sequence encodes CASSLGGGQAPSETQYF.

The J gene is TRBJ2-5, the V gene TRBV20-1, with a tentative D call TRBD1 (6 bases). CDR3 length: 11 amino acids. Germline CDR1 and CDR2: DFQATT and SNEGSKA (reference sequence). Trimming pared 6 bases from V and 5 bases from J, leaving 10 bases between. CDR3 in DNA: TGCAGTGCCACAGGGTTGGAGACCCAGTACTTC. Amino acids: CSATGLETQYF.

V gene TRBV5-4 combines with J gene TRBJ1-2; D is undetermined. This CDR3 comprises 13 residues. Germline V gene lookup returns CDR1 SGHNT and CDR2 YYREEE (reference sequence). V lost 4 bases to trimming and J lost 6 bases, with 13 bases between them. CDR3 protein: CASSPVGTDGYTF. CDR3 bases: TGTGCCAGCAGCCCCGTGGGCACAGATGGCTACACCTTC.

The chain links TRBV19 to TRBJ1-6; TRBD1 aligns across 10 bases. Germline V lookup: CDR1 LNHDA, CDR2 SQIVND (reference sequence). The CDR3 consists of 15 residues. Germline trimming cut 6 bases from V and 4 bases from J; bases unmatched to any gene: 3. CDR3 region: CASSRDRGYNSPLHF. DNA of the CDR3: TGTGCCAGTAGCAGGGACAGGGGATATAATTCACCCCTCCACTTT.

This rearrangement joins TRBV9 to TRBJ1-1, with D possibly matching TRBD1 (6 bases). The CDR3 sequence is 14 residues long. Germline V CDR1 and CDR2: SGDLS, YYNGEE. The germline V and J ends were trimmed by 0 bases and 11 bases, with 17 bases remaining between them. CDR3 sequence reads: CASSVDHGQTRAFF. The CDR3 DNA follows: TGTGCCAGCAGCGTAGACCATGGACAGACCCGGGCTTTCTTT.

This chain connects TRBV5-1 to TRBJ1-1, with TRBD1 as a possible D gene (6 bases). Germline V gene data show CDR1 as SGHRS and CDR2 as YFSETQ. The CDR3 runs to 15 residues. Trimming took off 2 bases at V and 2 bases at J, with 13 bases between the two ends. The DNA for the CDR3 is TGCGCCAGCAGCTTTGACAGGCCCTCAAACACTGAAGCTTTCTTT. Translating gives CASSFDRPSNTEAFF.

The table lists this clone with a few counts. The V call is TRBV3-1 (or the pseudogene TRBV3-2), the J call TRBJ1-2; D call uncertain. Germline lookup yields CDR1 LGHDT and CDR2 YNNKEL (reference sequence). This CDR3 contains 14 residues. Trimming took 0 bases from V and 8 from J, leaving 13 bases between them. The CDR3 DNA follows: TGTGCCAGCAGCCAAGAGGTCGGCGGGATCGGCTACACCTTC. This translates into CASSQEVGGIGYTF.

The chain has TRBV11-3 and TRBJ1-1; no definite D call. The CDR3 loop spans 15 amino acids. V dropped 3 bases and J dropped 0 bases, with 11 bases sitting between them. CDR1 and CDR2 (germline): SGHNT, YENEEA. CDR3 nucleotide sequence: TGTGCCAGCAGCTTGAGGCGGCAGTTGAACACTGAAGCTTTCTTT. Translated, it gives CASSLRRQLNTEAFF. Together with reference TRBV11-3 and TRBJ1-1, the CDR3 gives the full variable domain: EAGVVQSPRYKIIEKKQPVAFWCNPISGHNTLYWYLQNLGQGPELLIRYENEEAVDDSQLPKDRFSAERLKGVDSTLKIQPAELGDSAVYLCASSLRRQLNTEAFFGQGTRLTVV.

The table lists this clone with a few counts. J is TRBJ1-3 and V is TRBV5-8; D may be TRBD1 (6 bases). Germline V gives CDR1 SGHTS, CDR2 YDEGEE. CDR3 length: 14 amino acids. Trimming removed 4 bases at V and 3 bases at J, with 11 bases between. For the CDR3, the DNA is TGTGCCAGCAGCCAACAGGGTAGTGGAAACACCATATATTTT. Translated: CASSQQGSGNTIYF.

The chain combines TRBV30 with TRBJ1-2, with D perhaps matching TRBD1 (5 bases). This CDR3 contains 12 residues. The V end lost 8 bases, the J end lost 2 bases, and 12 bases lay between the germline ends. Germline-derived CDR1 and CDR2 are GTSNPN and SVGIG (reference sequence). CDR3 sequence: CAGGTGNYGYTF. CDR3 sequence (DNA): TGTGCCGGGGGGACTGGAAACTATGGCTACACCTTC.

In regard to this clone: At one boundary the junction diverges from the germline segment, which might be a read error. The chain carries TRBV7-9 and TRBJ1-3; 8 nucleotides align to TRBD1. The CDR3 runs to 11 residues. The V gene's germline CDR1 is SEHNR and CDR2 FQNEAQ (reference sequence). CDR3 sequence reads: CASSPKGTGGF. DNA of the CDR3: TGTGCCAGCAGCCCTAAGGGGACAGGTGGCTTT.

This chain links TRBV29-1 with TRBJ2-6; no firm D call. V was pared by 0 bases and J by 4 bases, with 4 bases between. Germline CDR1 SQVTM, CDR2 ANQGSEA. CDR3 length equals 13 residues. CDR3 sequence reads: CSVEDSGANVLTF. Here the CDR3 DNA reads TGCAGCGTTGAAGATAGCGGGGCCAACGTCCTGACTTTC.

The chain carries TRBV28 and TRBJ2-1, with 10 bases matching TRBD2. This CDR3 is built from 16 residues. Germline CDR1 MDHEN, CDR2 SYDVKM. The V segment lost 2 bases and the J segment 4 bases; nucleotides outside the gene matches: 5. The CDR3 region has the DNA TGTGCCAGCAGTTTAGGTGCTAGCGGGAGTTACAATGAGCAGTTCTTC. Its translation: CASSLGASGSYNEQFF. Drawing the rest from reference TRBV28 and TRBJ2-1, the complete variable domain is DVKVTQSSRYLVKRTGEKVFLECVQDMDHENMFWYRQDPGLGLRLIYFSYDVKMKEKGDIPEGYSVSREKKERFSLILESASTNQTSMYLCASSLGASGSYNEQFFGPGTRLTVL.

The CDR3 DNA reads TGTGCCAGCAGTAAGCCAACAGGGGGCCACGAGCAGTACTTC. Translating it yields CASSKPTGGHEQYF. V is TRBV6-5 and J is TRBJ2-7; TRBD1 aligns across 9 bases. Germline V CDR1 and CDR2: MNHEY, SVGAGI. There are 14 residues in the CDR3. Losses at the gene ends were 5 bases for V and 5 bases for J; bases not matched to a gene: 7.

Worth noting for this clone: The same CDR3 is also encoded by other DNA sequences in this sample. V is TRBV3-1 (or the pseudogene TRBV3-2) and J is TRBJ1-3; no clear D. The V gene's germline CDR1 is LGHDT and CDR2 YNNKEL (reference sequence). V lost 4 bases, J lost 2 bases, and 9 bases lay in between. This CDR3 has 14 residues. This CDR3 is CASSPDTAGNTIYF. The CDR3 bases are TGTGCCAGCAGCCCAGATACGGCTGGAAACACCATATATTTT.

The chain links TRBV18 to TRBJ2-5, with TRBD2 matching 9 bases. This CDR3 has 17 residues. With 1 base clipped from V and 6 bases from J, the junction kept 12 bases outside the gene matches. CDR1 KGHSH and CDR2 LQKENI come from the germline V gene. CDR3 nucleotide sequence: TGTGCCAGCTCACCACGGATCGCGGGAGGGCTAGGGCAGACCCAGTACTTC. Amino acid sequence: CASSPRIAGGLGQTQYF.

This chain links TRBV10-3 with TRBJ2-1; no firm D call. CDR3 length equals 13 residues. Trimming pared 0 bases from V and 5 bases from J, leaving 5 bases between. Germline assignment: CDR1 ENHRY and CDR2 SYGVKD. The CDR3 here is CAISESTDNEQFF. The CDR3 DNA reads TGTGCCATCAGTGAGTCCACAGACAATGAGCAGTTCTTC.

CDR3 in amino acids: CASSLAGTSGRVDTQYF. CDR3 in DNA: TGCGCCAGCAGCTTGGCCGGGACTAGCGGGAGAGTCGATACGCAGTATTTT. The rearrangement uses TRBV5-1 and TRBJ2-3, with 14 nucleotides matching TRBD2. Germline CDR1 and CDR2: SGHRS and YFSETQ. There are 17 residues in the CDR3. V shed 0 bases, J shed 6 bases, and the junction held 6 bases outside the gene matches.

V gene TRBV27 combines with J gene TRBJ2-1; 8 bases agree with TRBD2. The CDR3 is made up of 14 amino acids. The germline V gene has CDR1 MNHEY and CDR2 SMNVEV (reference sequence). J lost 2 bases, V lost 7 bases, and 4 bases had no gene match. CDR3 coding DNA: TGTGCCAGCACACTAGCGGCCCCCTACAATGAGCAGTTCTTC. Amino acids: CASTLAAPYNEQFF.